A few counts support the clone carrying this T cell receptor beta chain. Its antigen is as yet unknown. The TCRbeta library incorporated unique molecular identifiers. One entry per CDR3 protein results from TCRdb running MiXCR on the PCR reads. The sample holds about 980,000 distinct CDR3 sequences, about 29% seen once. The sample belongs to a study of T-cell reconstitution after alpha-beta-depleted transplantation in children. General study points: Expanded clones from the graft, numbering several hundred, reportedly supplied alpha-beta T cells about two months after transplant.

The CDR3 has 14 amino acids. Germline CDR1 is SGHKS and CDR2 is YYEKEE (reference sequence). The junction had 4 bases not matched to a gene; V was cut back by 2 bases and J by 7 bases. This TCR derives from a boy under two years old who had a stem cell transplant for SCID, so the T cells may come from the graft donor. The chain employs TRBV5-5 and TRBJ1-1; 11 nucleotides match TRBD1. Sample: PBMCs, mostly from graft donor cells, taken 360 days after TCRalphabeta/CD19-depleted stem cell transplant. The CDR3 loop reads CASSFGQGAYEAFF. CDR3 nucleotide sequence: TGTGCCAGCAGCTTTGGACAGGGGGCCTATGAAGCTTTCTTT. The variable domain in full, with the rest retrieved from reference TRBV5-5 and TRBJ1-1, is DAGVTQSPTHLIKTRGQQVTLRCSPISGHKSVSWYQQVLGQGPQFIFQYYEKEERGRGNFPDRFSARQFPNYSSELNVNALLLGDSALYLCASSFGQGAYEAFFGQGTRLTVV.